This T cell receptor (beta chain) was profiled in a study of CD8 T cells in Susac syndrome (dated by TCRdb to the late 2010s). Concerning the study at large: The study used repertoire sequencing to test whether antigen drove CD8+ T cell activation and differentiation in Susac syndrome. General study outcomes and caveats: The study acknowledged that relatively few individuals were included in the TCR sequencing and HLA analysis.

Peripheral blood CD8+ and CD4+ T cells from healthy donors, Susac syndrome patients and multiple sclerosis patients were profiled using high-throughput TCR beta sequencing. The multiple sclerosis controls were treatment-naive patients whose relapsing-remitting disease, either stable or active, fulfilled the revised McDonald criteria. Bulk CD8+ and CD4+ T cells were purified magnetically by negative isolation, whereas CD8+ TEMRA cells were enriched by FACS. Blood was collected in EDTA tubes and processed within 24 hours, with PBMCs isolated through density gradient centrifugation. PBMCs intended for TCR sequencing were cryopreserved in liquid nitrogen and thawed later in a water bath at 37 degrees C. A purity of at least 90% was achieved for sorted or isolated CD4+, CD8+ and CD8+ TEMRA cells. This clonotype was observed a few times. Its antigen is currently not known. Base qualities are not recorded, but no much larger clone differs from it by a single base.

RNA was extracted with the RNeasy kit and 0.5 to 1 ug was reverse transcribed using random hexamers. TCR beta CDR3 regions were amplified with the immunoSEQ multiplex PCR assay covering 54 Vbeta and 13 Jbeta segments. PCR amplification bias was corrected using a synthetic template baseline for primer optimization and computational correction. Concerning the study's data processing: Only productive sequences were kept, with reads annotated to V, D and J genes according to IMGT and analyzed in immunoSEQ Analyzer. Clonality was calculated as one minus the Shannon entropy normalized by log2 of the number of productive unique sequences. Public and private clones were assessed among the 100 most prevalent clones of each patient and control. Clones were defined as Susac-specific if absent from the healthy and MS cohorts, from 1052 published viral clones and from other ImmuneACCESS disease sequences. The raw public reads went through TCRdb reprocessing: fastp at Q25, MiXCR clone calling, in-frame beta chains kept. Records with the same CDR3 protein are collapsed into one entry carrying the most frequent genes and DNA. V and J calls and clone size were set by TCRdb, not the authors. The sample yields about 210,000 distinct CDR3 sequences; 95% were counted once. The top ten clones comprise 0.08% to 0.095% of the sample.

The receptor was isolated from a human donor with multiple sclerosis. Sequencing input: CD4+ T cells from PBMCs.

The DNA sequence reads TGTGCCAGCAGTCAGGGGGCTGGTGGAAACACCATATATTTT. It is translated as CASSQGAGGNTIYF. The chain employs TRBV6-1 and TRBJ1-3; TRBD1 lines up with 8 middle nucleotides. After removal of 5 bases from V and 3 bases from J, the junction retains 3 bases not matched to a gene. The CDR3 sequence holds 14 residues, the cysteine and phenylalanine included. Only CDR3 DNA remains: 42 bases, in frame from the first base. CDR1 and CDR2 are read off the germline V gene as MNHNS and SASEGT.